This is a list of T cell receptor beta chains from one sample in a study of T cells in Graves' hyperthyroidism and ophthalmopathy. TCRdb processed the multiplex PCR reads anew with MiXCR; each CDR3 protein has one entry. The sample gives 370,000 or so distinct CDR3 sequences, roughly 14% of which show up once; about 20% is in the top ten. The specimen was blood. The receptors derive from a man aged 25-45 years with Graves' hyperthyroidism that later progressed to Graves' ophthalmopathy. The CDR3 runs from the conserved cysteine through the conserved F or W. D genes are given only for firm matches. The size of a clone is reported for some rows only, either as once, few or many, or as a class for expanded clones.

d_gene,v_gene,abundance,j_gene,CDR3nt,CDR3aa
NA,TRBV3-1,few,TRBJ2-2,TGTGCCAGCAGCCACGACGTTACCAACACCGGGGAGCTGTTTTTT,CASSHDVTNTGELFF
NA,TRBV9,few,TRBJ2-6,TGTGCCAGCAGCGTAGTGGGGAGTCCTGGGGCCAACGTCCGGACTTTC,CASSVVGSPGANVRTF
NA,TRBV29-1,few,TRBJ1-5,TGCAGCGTTGCTCAAGGGTTCGGTCAGCCCCAGCATTTT,CSVAQGFGQPQHF
NA,TRBV18,many,TRBJ2-7,TGTGCCAGCTCACCACGGACTACCTTTGAGCAGTACTTC,CASSPRTTFEQYF
NA,TRBV19,NA,TRBJ1-1,TGTGCCAGTAGTATTCCAGTGGGTCGCGAAGCTTTCTTT,CASSIPVGREAFF
TRBD2,TRBV30,many,TRBJ2-3,TGTGCCTGGAGTGGAGCGGGGGGCACAGATACGCAGTATTTT,CAWSGAGGTDTQYF
NA,TRBV20-1,many,TRBJ1-5,TGCAGTGAATGGGGCCGAAGCAATCAGCCCCAGCATTTT,CSEWGRSNQPQHF
NA,TRBV11-2,few,TRBJ2-5,TGTGCCAGCAGCTTAGTAGACAGCCAAGAGACCCAGTACTTC,CASSLVDSQETQYF
NA,TRBV5-1,many,TRBJ2-7,TGCGCCAGCAGCTTGAATGGCTACGAGCAGTACTTC,CASSLNGYEQYF
TRBD2,TRBV25-1,NA,TRBJ2-1,TGTGCCAGCAGTGAGGTAGCGGGGGGGCTCAATGAGCAGTTCTTC,CASSEVAGGLNEQFF
NA,TRBV5-5,many,TRBJ1-1,TGTGCCAGCAGCTTGGAGTACACTGAAGCTTTCTTT,CASSLEYTEAFF
NA,TRBV20-1,many,TRBJ2-5,TGCAGTGCTAGTTCCGGGGGACCGGGGGAGACCCAGTACTTC,CSASSGGPGETQYF
NA,TRBV5-1,few,TRBJ2-3,TGCGCCAGCAGCTTGGCCGCTCTTGGGGATACGCAGTATTTT,CASSLAALGDTQYF
NA,TRBV25-1,NA,TRBJ2-7,TGTGCCAGCAGTTACTACTACGAGCAGTACTTC,CASSYYYEQYF
TRBD1,TRBV28,NA,TRBJ2-7,TGTGCCAGCAGCTTAGGGGGCCTCTCCTACGGGCAGTACTTC,CASSLGGLSYGQYF
NA,TRBV6-1,few,TRBJ1-1,TGTGCCAGCCATGCGGGCACTGAAGCTTTCTTT,CASHAGTEAFF
NA,TRBV27,NA,TRBJ1-5,TGTGCCGGCAGTCTCACAGTGGGCCAGCCCCAGCATTTT,CAGSLTVGQPQHF
TRBD1,TRBV14,many,TRBJ2-7,TGTGCCAGCAGCGGGACAGGGACCTACGAGCAGTACTTC,CASSGTGTYEQYF
TRBD2,TRBV7-9,many,TRBJ2-7,TGTGCCAGCAGCCCAGGACTAGCGGGGGACCACTACGAGCAGTACTTC,CASSPGLAGDHYEQYF
NA,TRBV6-1,NA,TRBJ1-1,TGTGCCAGGAGTGAAGCTGAGAATACTGAAGCTTTCTTT,CARSEAENTEAFF
TRBD1,TRBV5-6,few,TRBJ1-6,TGTGCCAGCAGCTTGGTGACAGGGAATTCACCCCTCCACTTT,CASSLVTGNSPLHF
TRBD2,TRBV12-3/TRBV12-4,NA,TRBJ2-7,TGTGCCAGCAGTAAGGGACTAGCGGGAAATGCCTACGAGCAGTACTTC,CASSKGLAGNAYEQYF
TRBD1,TRBV2,many,TRBJ2-7,TGTGCCAGCAGAGCCGGGACAGGGGGCTACGAGCAGTACTTC,CASRAGTGGYEQYF
NA,TRBV20-1,NA,TRBJ2-1,TGCAGTGCTAGTTTGGGGGCGAATGAGCAGTTCTTC,CSASLGANEQFF
NA,TRBV5-1,few,TRBJ2-2,TGCGCCAGCAGCTTTAGTACCGCGAACACCGGGGAGCTGTTTTTT,CASSFSTANTGELFF
NA,TRBV20-1,many,TRBJ2-1,TGCAGTGCCCTACCAGGGCCCCATGAGCAGTTCTTC,CSALPGPHEQFF
NA,TRBV10-3,many,TRBJ1-5,TGTGCCATCAGTGAGGGGGGGGGCGTGGGCAATCAGCCCCAGCATTTT,CAISEGGGVGNQPQHF
TRBD1,TRBV3-1,many,TRBJ1-1,TGTGCCAGCAGCCAGACAGGGTCGAACACTGAAGCTTTCTTT,CASSQTGSNTEAFF
NA,TRBV28,few,TRBJ1-3,TGTGCCAGCACCTCCGGAGCGGGGGCCTCTGGAAACACCATATATTTT,CASTSGAGASGNTIYF
TRBD1,TRBV27,NA,TRBJ2-1,TGTGCCAGCAGTCCTGGGACAGGGGCCTACGAGCAGTTCTTC,CASSPGTGAYEQFF
NA,TRBV14,few,TRBJ2-1,TGTGCCAGCAGCCAAGATCGGGGAGTCTTAGGTGAGCAGTTCTTC,CASSQDRGVLGEQFF
TRBD2,TRBV7-8,many,TRBJ2-5,TGTGCCAGCAGCTTAGTACCCCTAGCGGGGGGGCAAGAGACCCAGTACTTC,CASSLVPLAGGQETQYF
TRBD2,TRBV12-3/TRBV12-4,many,TRBJ2-5,TGTGCCAGCAACATAGCGGGGAGAGAGACCCAGTACTTC,CASNIAGRETQYF
NA,TRBV6-5,few,TRBJ2-7,TGTGCCAGCAGTTATACGGGAGCCTACGAGCAGTACTTC,CASSYTGAYEQYF
NA,TRBV4-2,few,TRBJ1-4,TGTGCCAGCAGCCAAGAAAGGACAGCGGATGAAAAACTGTTTTTT,CASSQERTADEKLFF
NA,TRBV7-6,NA,TRBJ2-7,TGTGCCAGCAGCTTGGGGAGTATCTACAGGGCGGAAACCTACGAGCAGTACTTC,CASSLGSIYRAETYEQYF
NA,TRBV2,many,TRBJ1-1,TGTGCCAGCAGTGAAGGGCCTGCCGCTTTCTTT,CASSEGPAAFF
TRBD1,TRBV7-9,many,TRBJ2-7,TGTGCCAGCAGACGGACAGGCCAGAGCTCCGAGCAGTACTTC,CASRRTGQSSEQYF
TRBD2,TRBV20-1,many,TRBJ2-5,TGCAGTGCTAGGGGACTAGCGGGGGGGCTATTGAGAGAGACCCAGTACTTC,CSARGLAGGLLRETQYF
TRBD1,TRBV5-1,few,TRBJ1-2,TGCGCCAGCAGCTTGGCCGGGACAGGGAGGTTGTATGGCTACACCTTC,CASSLAGTGRLYGYTF
TRBD2,TRBV28,many,TRBJ2-5,TGTGCCAGCAGTCGGCGGGGGGCTGGAGAGACCCAGTACTTC,CASSRRGAGETQYF
NA,TRBV28,many,TRBJ1-5,TGTGCCAGCAGAACAAGCAATCAGCCCCAGCATTTT,CASRTSNQPQHF
NA,TRBV7-9,NA,TRBJ2-7,TGTGCCAGCAGCCCGACAGGATTGTACGAGCAGTACTTC,CASSPTGLYEQYF
TRBD1,TRBV2,many,TRBJ2-3,TGTGCCAGCAGATCGACAGGGGCAATAGATACGCAGTATTTT,CASRSTGAIDTQYF
TRBD2,TRBV30,NA,TRBJ2-7,TGTGCCTGGGGGAGGGGAGACTACGAGCAGTACTTC,CAWGRGDYEQYF
NA,TRBV28,few,TRBJ1-3,TGTGCCAGCAGTTTTCCTCGGGCGGCCGCTAGAAACACCATATATTTT,CASSFPRAAARNTIYF
TRBD1,TRBV4-2,many,TRBJ1-1,TGTGCCAGCAGCCAAGGGCGGACAGGGGAGACTGAAGCTTTCTTT,CASSQGRTGETEAFF
NA,TRBV4-2,few,TRBJ1-1,TGTGCCAGCAGCCAAATTGGAACTGAAGCTTTCTTT,CASSQIGTEAFF
NA,TRBV6-1,many,TRBJ2-3,TGTGCCAGCAGTGAAGAGGGGTTGGCCCCGCACACAGATACGCAGTATTTT,CASSEEGLAPHTDTQYF
NA,TRBV19,few,TRBJ1-5,TGTGCCAGTAGTATTCGGGTGCCGGCGGCGAATCAGCCCCAGCATTTT,CASSIRVPAANQPQHF
NA,TRBV12-3/TRBV12-4,many,TRBJ1-1,TGTGCCAGCAGTTTCCCAGAAGAGGGGGGTAGCACTGAAGCTTTCTTT,CASSFPEEGGSTEAFF
NA,TRBV11-2,many,TRBJ1-1,TGTGCCAGCAGCTCGTACAGGCCGAACACTGAAGCTTTCTTT,CASSSYRPNTEAFF
TRBD1,TRBV6-1,many,TRBJ2-1,TGTGCCAGCATTAAGGACAGGGGACGGGATGAGCAGTTCTTC,CASIKDRGRDEQFF
TRBD1,TRBV12-3/TRBV12-4,NA,TRBJ2-5,TGTGCCAGCAGGCCAGGGGGCGCGGAGACCCAGTACTTC,CASRPGGAETQYF
NA,TRBV11-2,many,TRBJ1-2,TGTGCCAGCAGCTTATTCTTCAGGCGGAACTATGGCTACACCTTC,CASSLFFRRNYGYTF